These 6 T cell receptor beta chains were all obtained from the same sample, sequenced in a study of T cell repertoires in cytomegalovirus infection. TCRdb fed the reads into MiXCR, producing one record per CDR3 protein. The top ten clones hold 10% to 15% of a sample with 700,000 to 900,000 distinct CDR3 sequences, 29% of them seen once. Antigen specificity for these receptors is unknown. This specimen consisted of cultured CD8+ T cells from PBMCs, obtained from culture after CMV antigen stimulation. These TCRs come from a human donor in good health (CMV status not recorded). Some clones in this sample may be carry-over from other donors' samples.

This clonotype was seen a handful of times. The chain recombines TRBV4-3 with TRBJ1-5; D remains unclear. In germline, CDR1 is LGHNA, CDR2 YSLEER. V lost 0 bases and J lost 5, with 20 bases in between. The CDR3 consists of 18 residues. The CDR3 DNA sequence: TGCGCCAGCAGCCAAGATGGAGGCCGGCGGGCCGGACATCAGCCCCAGCATTTT. It yields the protein CASSQDGGRRAGHQPQHF.

The rearrangement joins TRBV27 to TRBJ1-2; unclear D gene. The V gene's germline CDR1 is MNHEY and CDR2 SMNVEV (reference sequence). Trimming took 4 bases from V and 3 from J, leaving 12 bases between them. The CDR3 sequence is 14 residues long. The chain's CDR3 is CASSSEGRYYGYTF. The CDR3 DNA is TGTGCCAGCAGTTCGGAGGGTCGCTACTATGGCTACACCTTC.

V usage is TRBV10-3 and J usage is TRBJ2-1; 8 positions agree with TRBD2. The germline V gene has CDR1 ENHRY and CDR2 SYGVKD. Trimming cost V 10 bases and J 3 bases; bases outside gene matches: 2. This CDR3 is 12 amino acids long. CDR3: CATGGFYNEQFF. In nucleotides, the CDR3 is TGTGCCACGGGGGGGTTCTACAATGAGCAGTTCTTC.

This clonotype was detected once. The V gene is TRBV5-4, the J gene TRBJ1-1, with 8 positions matching TRBD1. With V trimmed by 4 bases and J by 3 bases, 14 bases remained unmatched. The germline gives CDR1 SGHNT, CDR2 YYREEE (reference sequence). This CDR3 spans 17 amino acids. Written as DNA, the CDR3 is TGTGCCAGCAGCCCGGGGGGGGCAGGGGGCAGGTACACTGAAGCTTTCTTT. Its translation: CASSPGGAGGRYTEAFF.

Concerning this clonotype: Mismatch with germline at one junction end may stem from a read error. The V call is TRBV3-1, the J call TRBJ2-1, with TRBD2 matching 10 bases. The germline gives CDR1 LGHDT, CDR2 YNNKEL (reference sequence). CDR3 length equals 16 residues. DNA of the CDR3: TGTGCCGGCAGCCAAGAATCTAGCGGGGGACTAGGAGAGCAGTTCTTC. It is translated as CAGSQESSGGLGEQFF.

This clonotype occurred a few times. The chain employs TRBV27 and TRBJ2-1; D gene uncertain. Germline lookup yields CDR1 MNHEY and CDR2 SMNVEV (reference sequence). Trimming stripped 0 bases from V and 5 bases from J, with 11 bases between. CDR3 length equals 15 residues. Here the CDR3 reads CASSLSVAPHNEQFF. The CDR3 coding sequence is TGTGCCAGCAGTTTATCAGTGGCCCCCCACAATGAGCAGTTCTTC.